This record concerns one T cell receptor (beta chain) sequence. No cognate antigen has been identified for it. No per-base quality is available; no much larger clone lies one base away. High-throughput TCRbeta CDR3 sequencing of frozen genomic DNA was performed by immunoSEQ, with PCR amplification, mapping, bias correction and internal controls included. Per the source publication's procedure: Productive rearrangements were retained, and unique TCRbeta sequences were defined by the CDR3 nucleotide sequence together with the V and J gene. A sequence counted as donor-reactive only if the sequence showed at least 5-fold expansion in CFSE-low cells compared with unstimulated pre-transplant cells and had a frequency of at least 0.01%. Per-subject minimum frequency thresholds, based on the lowest-template unstimulated sample, ensured at least 90% detection power. Jensen-Shannon divergence between the top 1000 TCRbeta sequences post- versus pre-transplant served as the measure of repertoire turnover. Changes in detection of donor-reactive sequences were assessed with two-sided Fisher's exact tests. TCRdb's version of the immuneACCESS table is confined to in-frame rearrangements and falls short of the full clone set. An unresolved V gene accounts for under half of the shortfall where checked; the remainder is of unknown origin. The V and J calls and clone size are taken from that table; D and trimming were inferred from the DNA. Recorded for this sample are nearly 55,000 clones; about four fifths of them occurred a single time. About 8.1% of the sample is taken by the ten largest.

This record belongs to a study of T cell clones after liver transplantation (dated by TCRdb to the late 2010s). In the study overall: Samples were obtained from ITN030ST, a randomized trial in which withdrawal of immunosuppression was attempted within 2 years of liver transplantation. As an antigen-independent comparator for donor-reactive sequences, third party-reactive TCRbeta sequences were also identified from pre-transplant MLRs. Blood samples were taken pre-transplant, pre-randomization before withdrawal, and post-randomization after full withdrawal or failed withdrawal. The studied cohort comprised 8 liver transplant recipients, 3 classified as tolerant and 5 as non-tolerant. Tolerance meant complete immunosuppression withdrawal for at least one year without liver enzymes rising beyond twice the upper limit of normal. After a pre-transplant mixed lymphocyte reaction, TCRbeta sequencing was used to pinpoint donor-reactive T cell clones, which were subsequently tracked in post-transplant blood. Of the eight recipients, a few were HCV-positive, while the remaining recipients had been transplanted for non-autoimmune, non-viral indications. Until randomization at 12-24 months post-transplant, subjects were given standard immunosuppression, with no induction therapy.

General study outcomes and caveats: Low numbers of available donor cells limited the measurable donor-reactive repertoire in two subjects. The conclusions were considered preliminary, being limited by small, heterogeneous patient numbers and non-standardized post-transplant time points. Without allograft tissue specimens, donor-reactive T cells may have migrated into the graft rather than being deleted. In 5 of 8 subjects, regardless of tolerance or HCV status, circulating donor-reactive CD4 TCRbeta sequences dropped significantly post-transplant. Once repertoire turnover was taken into account, donor-reactive detection showed a significant reduction for CD4 in 7 of 8 subjects and for CD8 in 8 of 8. The decline in donor-reactive sequences exceeded the decline in third party-reactive sequences, suggesting partial antigen-specific deletion that was unrelated to withdrawal success.

Including cysteine and phenylalanine, the CDR3 has 15 amino acids. Here the CDR3 DNA is all that survives: 45 bases in frame from base 1. The junction shows trimming of 2 bases on V and 4 bases on J, plus 13 bases between the germline ends. CDR1 and CDR2 (MNHEY, SVGAGI) derive from the germline V gene. Taken with the paper, the label for time point translates to: pre-transplant. Thawed unstimulated PBMCs were stained for CD3, CD4 and CD8 and FACS-sorted into CD3+CD4+ and CD3+CD8+ populations. All 8 studied subjects were randomized to withdrawal of immunosuppression. The Qiagen DNeasy Blood and Tissue Kit was used for genomic DNA isolation.

The sequence was collected from a human donor who received a liver transplant. Sequencing used CD4+ T cells from blood, obtained before liver transplant. The chain links TRBV6-5 with TRBJ2-3, with the D call perhaps TRBD1 or TRBD2, each one matching 6 bases. The nucleotide sequence is given as TGTGCCAGCAGTTACGGCAGGGGAGGCGCAGATACGCAGTATTTT. Its amino acids are CASSYGRGGADTQYF.